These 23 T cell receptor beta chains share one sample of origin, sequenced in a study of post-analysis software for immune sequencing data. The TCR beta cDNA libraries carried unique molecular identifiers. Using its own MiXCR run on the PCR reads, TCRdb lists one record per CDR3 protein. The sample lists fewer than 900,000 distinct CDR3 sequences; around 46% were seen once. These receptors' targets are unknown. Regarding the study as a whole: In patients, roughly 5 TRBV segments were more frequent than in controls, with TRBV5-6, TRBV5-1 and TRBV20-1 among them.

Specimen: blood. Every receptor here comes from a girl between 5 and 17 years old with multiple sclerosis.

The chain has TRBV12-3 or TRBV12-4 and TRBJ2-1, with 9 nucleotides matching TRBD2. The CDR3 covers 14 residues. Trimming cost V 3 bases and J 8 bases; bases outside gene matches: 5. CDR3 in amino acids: CASSLLSGRHEQFF. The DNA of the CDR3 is TGTGCCAGCAGTTTGCTAAGCGGGAGGCATGAGCAGTTCTTC.

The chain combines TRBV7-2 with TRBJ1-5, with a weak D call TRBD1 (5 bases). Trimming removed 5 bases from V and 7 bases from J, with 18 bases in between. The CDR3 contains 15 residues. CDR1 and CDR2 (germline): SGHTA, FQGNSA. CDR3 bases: TGTGCCAGCAGCCAAAGGGGTTTGGCAGGCCAGCCCCAGCATTTT. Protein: CASSQRGLAGQPQHF. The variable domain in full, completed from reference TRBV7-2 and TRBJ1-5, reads GAGVSQSPSNKVTEKGKDVELRCDPISGHTALYWYRQSLGQGLEFLIYFQGNSAPDKSGLPSDRFSAERTGGSVSTLTIQRTQQEDSAVYLCASSQRGLAGQPQHFGDGTRLSIL.

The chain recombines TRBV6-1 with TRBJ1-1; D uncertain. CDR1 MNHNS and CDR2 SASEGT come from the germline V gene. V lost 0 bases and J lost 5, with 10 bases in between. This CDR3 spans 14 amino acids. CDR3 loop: CASSEAPGLTEAFF. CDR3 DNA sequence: TGTGCCAGCAGTGAAGCCCCCGGTTTAACTGAAGCTTTCTTT.

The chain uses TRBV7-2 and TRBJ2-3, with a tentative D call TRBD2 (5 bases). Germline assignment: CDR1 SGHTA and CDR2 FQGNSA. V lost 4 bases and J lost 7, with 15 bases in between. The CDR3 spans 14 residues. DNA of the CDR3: TGTGCCAGCAGCTCTGGACTTGGTGGTTATACGCAGTATTTT. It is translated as CASSSGLGGYTQYF.

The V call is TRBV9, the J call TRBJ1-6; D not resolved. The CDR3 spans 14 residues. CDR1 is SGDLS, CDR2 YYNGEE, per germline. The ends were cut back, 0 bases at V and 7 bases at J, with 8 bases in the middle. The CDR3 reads CASSVEGRNSPLHF. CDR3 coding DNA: TGTGCCAGCAGCGTAGAGGGCCGGAATTCACCCCTCCACTTT.

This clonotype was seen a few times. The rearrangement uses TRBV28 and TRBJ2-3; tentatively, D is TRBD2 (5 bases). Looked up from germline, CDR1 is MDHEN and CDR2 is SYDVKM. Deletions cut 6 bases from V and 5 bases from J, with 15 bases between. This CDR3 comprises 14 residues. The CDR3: CASSRKDWQDTQYF. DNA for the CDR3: TGTGCCAGCAGCCGTAAGGACTGGCAAGATACGCAGTATTTT.

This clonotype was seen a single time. The CDR3 here is CASSPLGSLNQPQHF. The DNA for the CDR3 is TGTGCCAGCAGTCCCCTCGGGTCCCTAAATCAGCCCCAGCATTTT. The rearrangement links TRBV6-6 to TRBJ1-5; D unresolved. V was cut by 5 bases and J by 4 bases, with 15 bases left in between. The CDR3 runs to 15 residues. CDR1 is MNHNY and CDR2 is SVGAGI in the germline V gene (reference sequence).

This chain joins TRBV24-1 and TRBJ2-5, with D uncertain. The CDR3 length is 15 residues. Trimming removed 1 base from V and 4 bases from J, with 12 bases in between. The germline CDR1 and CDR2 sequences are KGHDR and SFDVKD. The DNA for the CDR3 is TGTGCCACCAGTGATTTACCCTCCGTCTCAGAGACCCAGTACTTC. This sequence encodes CATSDLPSVSETQYF.

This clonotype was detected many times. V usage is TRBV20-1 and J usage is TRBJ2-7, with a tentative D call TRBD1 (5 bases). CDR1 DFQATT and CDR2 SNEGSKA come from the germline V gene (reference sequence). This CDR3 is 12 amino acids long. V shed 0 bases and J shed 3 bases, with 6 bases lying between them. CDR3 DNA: TGCAGTGCTAGAGATGACAGCTACGAGCAGTACTTC. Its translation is CSARDDSYEQYF.

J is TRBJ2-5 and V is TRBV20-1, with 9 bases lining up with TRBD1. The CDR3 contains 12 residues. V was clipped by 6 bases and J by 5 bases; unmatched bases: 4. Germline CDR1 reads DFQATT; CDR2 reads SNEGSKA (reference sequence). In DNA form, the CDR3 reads TGCAGTGCGGGACAGGGAGGGGAGACCCAGTACTTC. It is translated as CSAGQGGETQYF.

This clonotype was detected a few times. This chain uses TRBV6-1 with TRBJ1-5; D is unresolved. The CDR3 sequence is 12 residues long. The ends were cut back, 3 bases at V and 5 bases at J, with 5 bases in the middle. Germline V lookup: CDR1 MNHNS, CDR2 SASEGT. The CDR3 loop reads CASSDLYQPQHF. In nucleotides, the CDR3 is TGTGCCAGCAGTGACCTCTATCAGCCCCAGCATTTT.

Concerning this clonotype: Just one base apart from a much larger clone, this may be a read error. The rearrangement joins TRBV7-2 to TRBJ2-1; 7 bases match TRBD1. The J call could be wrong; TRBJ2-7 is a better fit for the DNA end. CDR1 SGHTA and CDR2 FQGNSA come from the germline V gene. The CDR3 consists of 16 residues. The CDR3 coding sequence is TGTGCCAGCAGCCTCCAAGGGGGCGCGTCCTACAATGAGCAGTACTTC. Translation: CASSLQGGASYNEQYF.

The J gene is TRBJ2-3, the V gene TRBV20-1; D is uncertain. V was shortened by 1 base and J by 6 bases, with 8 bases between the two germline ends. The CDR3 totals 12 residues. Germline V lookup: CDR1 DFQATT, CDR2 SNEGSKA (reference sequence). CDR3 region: CSARGFRDTQYF. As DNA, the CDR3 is TGCAGTGCTAGAGGATTTAGGGATACGCAGTATTTT.

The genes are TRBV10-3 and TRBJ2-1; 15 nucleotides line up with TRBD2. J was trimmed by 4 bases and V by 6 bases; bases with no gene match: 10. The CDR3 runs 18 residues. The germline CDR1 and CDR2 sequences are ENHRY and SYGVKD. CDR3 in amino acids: CAISLSGLAGGIYNEQFF. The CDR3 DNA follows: TGTGCCATCAGCCTCTCGGGACTAGCGGGAGGAATTTACAATGAGCAGTTCTTC.

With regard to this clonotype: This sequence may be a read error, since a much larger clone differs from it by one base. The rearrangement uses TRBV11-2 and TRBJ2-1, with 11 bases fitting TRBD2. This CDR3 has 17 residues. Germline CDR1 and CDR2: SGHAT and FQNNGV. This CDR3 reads CAGSFELAGVGYNEQFF. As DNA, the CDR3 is TGTGCCGGCAGCTTCGAACTAGCGGGAGTAGGATACAATGAGCAGTTCTTC.

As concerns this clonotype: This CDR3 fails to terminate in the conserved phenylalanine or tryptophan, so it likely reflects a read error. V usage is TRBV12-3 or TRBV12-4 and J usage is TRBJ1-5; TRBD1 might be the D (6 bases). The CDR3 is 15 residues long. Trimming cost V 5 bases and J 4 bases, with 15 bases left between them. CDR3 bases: TGTGCCAGCAGTCACTTGGGGGGGGCGAATCAGCCCCAGCATTTG. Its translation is CASSHLGGANQPQHL.

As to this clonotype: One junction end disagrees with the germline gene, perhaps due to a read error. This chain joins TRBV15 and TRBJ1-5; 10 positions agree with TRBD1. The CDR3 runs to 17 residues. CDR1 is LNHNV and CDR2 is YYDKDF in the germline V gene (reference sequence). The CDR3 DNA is TGTGCCTCCAGCAGTATGTGGGGACAGGGGAGCAATCAGCCCCAGCATTTT. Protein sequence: CASSSMWGQGSNQPQHF.

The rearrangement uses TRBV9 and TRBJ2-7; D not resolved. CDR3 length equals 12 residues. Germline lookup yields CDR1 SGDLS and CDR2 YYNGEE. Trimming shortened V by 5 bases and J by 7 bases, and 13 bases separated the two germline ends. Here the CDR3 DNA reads TGTGCCAGCAGAAACGACTTGGGGGAGCAGTACTTC. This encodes CASRNDLGEQYF.

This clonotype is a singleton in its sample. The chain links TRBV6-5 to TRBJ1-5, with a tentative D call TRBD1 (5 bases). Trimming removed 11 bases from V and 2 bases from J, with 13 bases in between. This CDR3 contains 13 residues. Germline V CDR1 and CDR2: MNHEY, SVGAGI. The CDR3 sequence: CAAGGTGNQPQHF. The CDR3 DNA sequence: TGTGCCGCGGGGGGTACGGGCAATCAGCCCCAGCATTTT.

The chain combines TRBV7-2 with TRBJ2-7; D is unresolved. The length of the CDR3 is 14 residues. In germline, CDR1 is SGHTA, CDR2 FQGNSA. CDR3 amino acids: CANSLGASSYEQYF. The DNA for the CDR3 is TGTGCTAACAGCTTGGGTGCCAGCTCCTACGAGCAGTACTTC.

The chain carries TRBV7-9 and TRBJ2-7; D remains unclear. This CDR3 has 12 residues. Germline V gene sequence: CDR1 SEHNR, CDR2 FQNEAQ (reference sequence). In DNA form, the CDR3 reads TGTGCATGTGGCAAGAATCCGGACGAGCAGTACTTC. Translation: CACGKNPDEQYF. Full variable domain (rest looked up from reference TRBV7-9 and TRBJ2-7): DTGVSQNPRHKITKRGQNVTFRCDPISEHNRLYWYRQTLGQGPEFLTYFQNEAQLEKSRLLSDRFSAERPKGSFSTLEIQRTEQGDSAMYLCACGKNPDEQYFGPGTRLTVT.

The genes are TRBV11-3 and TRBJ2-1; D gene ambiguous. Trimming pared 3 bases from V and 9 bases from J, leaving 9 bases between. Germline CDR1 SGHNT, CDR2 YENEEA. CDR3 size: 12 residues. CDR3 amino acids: CASSFSGVEQFF. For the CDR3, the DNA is TGTGCCAGCAGCTTCAGTGGTGTTGAGCAGTTCTTC.

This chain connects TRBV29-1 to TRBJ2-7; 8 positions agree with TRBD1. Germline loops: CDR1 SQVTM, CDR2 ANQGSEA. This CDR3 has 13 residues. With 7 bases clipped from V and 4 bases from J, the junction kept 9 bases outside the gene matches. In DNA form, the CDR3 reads TGCAGCGCCTTGACAGGGGCCAGATACGAGCAGTACTTC. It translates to CSALTGARYEQYF.